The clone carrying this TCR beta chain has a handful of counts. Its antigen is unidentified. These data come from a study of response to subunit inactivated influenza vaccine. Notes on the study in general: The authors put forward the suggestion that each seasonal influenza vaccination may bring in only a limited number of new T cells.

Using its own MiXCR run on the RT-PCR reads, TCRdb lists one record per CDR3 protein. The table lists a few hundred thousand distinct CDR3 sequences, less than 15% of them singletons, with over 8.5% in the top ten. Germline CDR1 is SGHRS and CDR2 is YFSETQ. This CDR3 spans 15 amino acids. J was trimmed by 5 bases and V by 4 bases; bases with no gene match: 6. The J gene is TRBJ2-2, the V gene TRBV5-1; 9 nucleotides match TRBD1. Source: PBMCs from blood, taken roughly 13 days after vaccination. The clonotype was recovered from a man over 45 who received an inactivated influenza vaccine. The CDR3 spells CASSIPGQGTGELFF. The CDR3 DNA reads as TGCGCCAGCAGCATCCCGGGACAGGGAACCGGGGAGCTGTTTTTT.